A selection of T cell receptor beta chains follows, all from one sample in a study of regulatory T cells in long-lasting Graves disease. A single record per CDR3 protein comes from TCRdb applying MiXCR to the multiplex PCR reads. The repertoire holds fewer than 650,000 distinct CDR3 sequences, with around 16% as singletons. These data were also reused for a study on T cells in Graves' hyperthyroidism and ophthalmopathy.

The material was peripheral blood mononuclear cells (PBMCs), obtained at new diagnosis, from a patient treated with antithyroid drugs. These TCRs come from a man aged 18 to 30 with Graves disease. Both conserved end residues are part of each CDR3. The order of the fields is D gene, clone size, V gene, J gene, CDR3 protein, CDR3 DNA. D genes are given only for firm matches. Expanded clones are given a class, and other clones once, few, many or no size at all.

>NA|many|TRBV15|TRBJ1-5
CATSRDRAGNQPQHF
TGTGCCACCAGCAGAGATCGAGCCGGCAATCAGCCCCAGCATTTT
>NA|NA|TRBV29-1|TRBJ1-1
CSVARGLNTEAFF
TGCAGCGTTGCCAGGGGACTGAACACTGAAGCTTTCTTT
>NA|many|TRBV11-2|TRBJ2-3
CASSLDRNSPRLTDTQYF
TGTGCCAGCAGCTTAGATCGGAATTCCCCGCGTCTCACAGATACGCAGTATTTT
>NA|many|TRBV27|TRBJ1-1
CASSWGPDPIRLSEAFF
TGTGCCAGCAGTTGGGGACCGGACCCCATTAGGTTGAGTGAAGCTTTCTTT
>NA|many|TRBV30|TRBJ2-1
CAWSLGTINEQFF
TGTGCCTGGAGCCTGGGGACGATCAATGAGCAGTTCTTC
>TRBD2|NA|TRBV5-1|TRBJ2-1
CASSRLPTSGFSYNEQFF
TGCGCCAGCAGCAGACTTCCGACTAGCGGGTTTTCCTACAATGAGCAGTTCTTC
>NA|NA|TRBV7-3|TRBJ1-1
CASSLGMDTEAFF
TGTGCCAGCAGCTTAGGTATGGACACTGAAGCTTTCTTT
>NA|many|TRBV11-2|TRBJ2-7
CASSRSRSSYEQYF
TGTGCCAGCAGCCGTAGCCGGAGCTCCTACGAGCAGTACTTC
>TRBD1|many|TRBV30|TRBJ2-7
CAWTNGQGAYEQYF
TGTGCCTGGACTAACGGACAGGGGGCCTACGAGCAGTACTTC
>NA|many|TRBV11-1|TRBJ2-7
CASSSGAHYEQYF
TGTGCCAGCAGCTCCGGGGCCCACTACGAGCAGTACTTC
>TRBD1|few|TRBV29-1|TRBJ1-2
CSVWTGRNYGYTF
TGCAGCGTTTGGACAGGGAGAAACTATGGCTACACCTTC
>NA|NA|TRBV15|TRBJ2-1
CATSRDWLARFNEQFF
TGTGCCACCAGCAGAGATTGGTTAGCAAGATTCAATGAGCAGTTCTTC
>TRBD2|few|TRBV20-1|TRBJ2-7
CSASPLAGAYEQYF
TGCAGTGCTAGCCCGCTAGCGGGAGCATACGAGCAGTACTTC
>NA|few|TRBV15|TRBJ1-2
CATSPPRAGVNYGYTF
TGTGCCACCAGCCCTCCCAGGGCAGGAGTTAACTATGGCTACACCTTC
>TRBD2|many|TRBV20-1|TRBJ2-7
CSARVLGTSVKEQYF
TGCAGTGCTAGAGTACTAGGGACTAGCGTGAAGGAGCAGTACTTC
>NA|many|TRBV7-9|TRBJ2-7
CASSWAYYEQYF
TGTGCCAGCAGCTGGGCCTACTACGAGCAGTACTTC
>NA|many|TRBV28|TRBJ1-6
CASSLLGGAGYNSPLHF
TGTGCCAGCAGTTTACTCGGGGGCGCTGGCTATAATTCACCCCTCCACTTT
>NA|few|TRBV20-1|TRBJ2-1
CSARVSEGFLEQFF
TGCAGTGCTAGAGTTAGCGAGGGGTTTCTTGAGCAGTTCTTC
>TRBD1|NA|TRBV2|TRBJ1-4
CASILRGQGEKLFF
TGTGCCAGCATTTTGAGGGGGCAGGGTGAAAAACTGTTTTTT
>TRBD2|many|TRBV3-1|TRBJ2-1
CASSPRTSGGYNEQFF
TGTGCCAGCAGCCCCCGGACTAGCGGGGGCTACAATGAGCAGTTCTTC
>TRBD1|few|TRBV7-8|TRBJ2-3
CASSQRGTGPGTDTQYF
TGTGCCAGCAGCCAAAGGGGGACAGGGCCTGGCACAGATACGCAGTATTTT
>NA|few|TRBV10-3|TRBJ2-6
CAIGPFARANVLTF
TGTGCCATCGGACCGTTTGCGCGGGCCAACGTCCTGACTTTC
>NA|many|TRBV27|TRBJ2-7
CASSLGGTRNYEQYF
TGTGCCAGCAGTTTAGGTGGAACTAGAAACTACGAGCAGTACTTC
>TRBD2|few|TRBV25-1|TRBJ2-5
CATGLAPQETQYF
TGTGCCACGGGACTAGCGCCCCAAGAGACCCAGTACTTC
>NA|many|TRBV28|TRBJ1-2
CATLGPAGYGYTF
TGTGCCACCCTGGGACCCGCGGGCTATGGCTACACCTTC
>NA|NA|TRBV20-1|TRBJ1-1
CSARTGSQKTEAFF
TGCAGTGCTCGAACCGGGTCCCAGAAGACTGAAGCTTTCTTT
>NA|NA|TRBV5-6|TRBJ1-1
CASSLVQVRGTEAFF
TGTGCCAGCAGCTTGGTGCAGGTCAGGGGCACTGAAGCTTTCTTT
>NA|NA|TRBV6-1|TRBJ1-2
CASATPVGSYGYTF
TGTGCCAGCGCGACACCAGTGGGTTCCTATGGCTACACCTTC
>TRBD2|NA|TRBV7-9|TRBJ2-4
CASSLRASGKNIQYF
TGTGCCAGCAGCTTAAGGGCTAGCGGCAAAAACATTCAGTACTTC
>NA|NA|TRBV6-5|TRBJ1-3
CASSYSMATSGNTIYF
TGTGCCAGCAGTTACTCGATGGCTACCTCTGGAAACACCATATATTTT
>TRBD1|NA|TRBV12-3/TRBV12-4|TRBJ2-7
CASSLTGTESYEQYF
TGTGCCAGCAGTCTCACCGGGACAGAGAGCTACGAGCAGTACTTC
>TRBD2|NA|TRBV29-1|TRBJ2-7
CSDLTSGSRVYEQYF
TGCAGCGACCTGACTAGCGGGAGCCGGGTCTACGAGCAGTACTTC
>NA|many|TRBV28|TRBJ2-1
CASIETRGNEQFF
TGTGCCAGCATCGAAACCAGGGGTAATGAGCAGTTCTTC
>TRBD1|many|TRBV6-1|TRBJ2-3
CASSRRQGSDTQYF
TGTGCCAGCAGTCGACGACAGGGGTCAGATACGCAGTATTTT
>NA|few|TRBV3-1|TRBJ2-7
CASRTSGTGLSYEQYF
TGTGCCAGCAGGACGTCCGGCACGGGGCTATCCTACGAGCAGTACTTC
>TRBD2|few|TRBV20-1|TRBJ2-1
CSAKRGTSGYNEQFF
TGCAGTGCTAAGAGAGGGACTAGCGGCTACAATGAGCAGTTCTTC
>TRBD1|many|TRBV10-1|TRBJ2-7
CASIRDRNEQYF
TGCGCCAGCATTCGGGACAGAAACGAGCAGTACTTC
>TRBD2|many|TRBV12-3/TRBV12-4|TRBJ2-1
CASRLVAGDNEQFF
TGTGCCAGCAGATTGGTAGCGGGAGACAATGAGCAGTTCTTC
>TRBD1|few|TRBV5-6|TRBJ2-4
CASGPLTGNNIQYF
TGTGCCAGCGGCCCTCTGACAGGGAATAACATTCAGTACTTC